This T cell receptor (beta chain) was sequenced during a study of CD8+CD57+ T cells in acquired aplastic anemia. Genomic DNA constituted the template upon which TCR beta VDJ and CDR3 profiling was performed. TCRdb fed the reads into MiXCR, producing one record per CDR3 protein. The sample lists under 200,000 distinct CDR3 sequences; roughly 50% were seen once. Unmatched junction bases numbered 5, after V lost 5 bases and J lost 1 base. The CDR3 loop spans 15 amino acids. CDR1 and CDR2 (germline): SEHNR, FQNEAQ (reference sequence). Overall study findings and caveats: For CD8+ Simpson's diversity, patients and controls showed no significant difference.

Selection for sequencing was limited to patients who had shown CD8+CD57+ cell expansion by flow cytometry. Prior therapy had not been administered to any patient at the time of blood sampling. This clonotype appeared many times. Antigen: not known. The source is a human donor with aplastic anemia. The J gene is TRBJ2-7, the V gene TRBV7-9, with 10 bases matching TRBD1. The sample taken for sequencing was sorted CD4+, CD8+, or CD8+CD57+ T cells (not recorded which) from PBMCs. This CDR3 reads CASSRRDRGSYEQYF. CDR3 DNA sequence: TGTGCCAGCAGCCGGCGGGACAGGGGATCCTACGAGCAGTACTTC.